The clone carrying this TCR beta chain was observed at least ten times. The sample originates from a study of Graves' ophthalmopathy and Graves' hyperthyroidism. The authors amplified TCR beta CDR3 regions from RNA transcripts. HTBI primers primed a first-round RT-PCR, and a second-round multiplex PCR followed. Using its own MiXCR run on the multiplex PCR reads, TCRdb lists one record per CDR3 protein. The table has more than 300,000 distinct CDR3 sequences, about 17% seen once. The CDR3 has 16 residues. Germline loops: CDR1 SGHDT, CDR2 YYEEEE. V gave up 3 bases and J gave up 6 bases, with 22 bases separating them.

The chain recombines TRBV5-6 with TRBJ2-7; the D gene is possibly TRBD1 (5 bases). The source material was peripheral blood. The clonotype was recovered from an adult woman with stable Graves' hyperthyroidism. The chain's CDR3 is CASSSLSYGANGEQYF. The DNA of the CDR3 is TGTGCCAGCAGCTCCTTATCCTATGGGGCTAATGGCGAGCAGTACTTC.